The entry that follows covers one T cell receptor (beta chain) sequence. Antigen unknown. The CD8+ and CD4+ T cells were isolated magnetically using a negative isolation approach, whereas the TEMRA cells were enriched by FACS. RNA was extracted with the RNeasy kit, and a quantity of about 0.45 to 1 ug was reverse transcribed using random hexamers. TCRdb re-called the immunoSEQ multiplex PCR reads with MiXCR, one entry per CDR3 protein. Of around 130,000 distinct CDR3 sequences listed, approximately 94% are singletons. The V end lost 5 bases, the J end lost 3 bases, and 14 bases lay between the germline ends. This CDR3 spans 15 amino acids. This record belongs to a study of CD8 T cells in Susac syndrome. Study-wide results and caveats: The study recognized that the number of individuals in its TCR sequencing and HLA analysis was relatively small.

The sequence derives from a human donor in good health. This chain links TRBV12-3 or TRBV12-4 with TRBJ1-3, with D perhaps TRBD1 (6 bases). The sample consisted of CD4+ T cells from PBMCs. In DNA form, the CDR3 reads TGTGCCAGCAGTCCGTCCGGACAGATTGGAAACACCATATATTTT. Translated: CASSPSGQIGNTIYF.